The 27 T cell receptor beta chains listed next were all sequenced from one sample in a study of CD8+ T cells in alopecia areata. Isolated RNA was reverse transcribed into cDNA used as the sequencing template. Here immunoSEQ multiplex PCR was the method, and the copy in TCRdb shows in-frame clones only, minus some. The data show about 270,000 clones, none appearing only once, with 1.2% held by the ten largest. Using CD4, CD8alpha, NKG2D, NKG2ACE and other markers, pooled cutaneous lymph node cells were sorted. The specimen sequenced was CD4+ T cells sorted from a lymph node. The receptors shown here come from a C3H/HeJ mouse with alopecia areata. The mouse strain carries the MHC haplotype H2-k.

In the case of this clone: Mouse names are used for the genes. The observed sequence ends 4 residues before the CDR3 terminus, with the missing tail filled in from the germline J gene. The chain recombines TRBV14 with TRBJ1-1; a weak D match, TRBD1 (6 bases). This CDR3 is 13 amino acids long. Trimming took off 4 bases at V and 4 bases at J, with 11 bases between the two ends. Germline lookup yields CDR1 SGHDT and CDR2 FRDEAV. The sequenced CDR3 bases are TGTGCCAGCAGTCCCCAGGGGAGCACA. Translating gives CASSPQGST. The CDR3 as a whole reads CASSPQGSTEVFF.

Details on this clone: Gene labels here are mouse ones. CDR3 residues: CASSPRDFQDTQYF. Incomplete CDR3 DNA: TGTGCCAGCAGCCCTCGGGACTTTCAAGAC. The rearrangement joins TRBV14 to TRBJ2-5; D possibly corresponds to TRBD2 (6 bases). From the germline J gene comes the end of the CDR3, since the read stops 4 residues before it. Germline-derived CDR1 and CDR2 are SGHDT and FRDEAV. The CDR3 has 14 residues. Trimming pared 5 bases from V and 3 bases from J, leaving 13 bases between.

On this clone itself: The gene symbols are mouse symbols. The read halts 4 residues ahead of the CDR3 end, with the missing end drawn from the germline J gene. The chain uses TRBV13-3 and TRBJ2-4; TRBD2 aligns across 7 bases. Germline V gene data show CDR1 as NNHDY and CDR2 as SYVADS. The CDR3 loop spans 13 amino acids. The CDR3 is CASSDTWGNTLYF. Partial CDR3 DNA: TGTGCCAGCAGTGATACCTGGGGGAAC.

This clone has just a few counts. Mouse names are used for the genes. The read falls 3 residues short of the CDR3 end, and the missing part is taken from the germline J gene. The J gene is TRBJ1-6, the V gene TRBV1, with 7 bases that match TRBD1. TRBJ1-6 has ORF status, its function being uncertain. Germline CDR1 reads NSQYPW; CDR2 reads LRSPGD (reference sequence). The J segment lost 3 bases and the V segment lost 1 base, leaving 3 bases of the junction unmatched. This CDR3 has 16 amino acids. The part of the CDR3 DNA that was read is TGCACCTGCAGTGCAGTCCGGGACAGCTATAATTCGCCC. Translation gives CTCSAVRDSYNSP. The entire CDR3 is CTCSAVRDSYNSPLYF.

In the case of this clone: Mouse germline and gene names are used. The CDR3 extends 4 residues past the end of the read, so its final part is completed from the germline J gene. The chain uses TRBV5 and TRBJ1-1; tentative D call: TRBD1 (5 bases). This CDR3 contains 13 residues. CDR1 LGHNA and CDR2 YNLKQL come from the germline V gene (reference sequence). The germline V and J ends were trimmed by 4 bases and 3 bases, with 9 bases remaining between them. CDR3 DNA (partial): TGTGCCAGCAGCCTCCAGGGAGACACA. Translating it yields CASSLQGDT. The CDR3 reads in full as CASSLQGDTEVFF.

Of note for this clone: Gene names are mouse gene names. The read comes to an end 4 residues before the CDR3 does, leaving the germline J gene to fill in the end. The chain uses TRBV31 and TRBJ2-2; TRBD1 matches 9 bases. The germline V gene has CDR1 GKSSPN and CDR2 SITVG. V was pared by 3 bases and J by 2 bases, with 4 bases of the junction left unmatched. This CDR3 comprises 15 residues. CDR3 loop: CAWRTGTGNTGQLYF. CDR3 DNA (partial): TGTGCCTGGAGGACCGGGACAGGGAACACCGGG.

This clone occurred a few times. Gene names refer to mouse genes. The sequenced CDR3 bases are TGTGCCAGCAGTGATTTTTGGGGGGGCGCGGACACCGGG. This translates into CASSDFWGGADTG. The CDR3, in full, reads CASSDFWGGADTGQLYF. This chain joins TRBV13-1 and TRBJ2-2; 9 positions agree with TRBD2. The CDR3 end falls 4 residues outside the read, so it is completed with the germline J gene. This CDR3 contains 17 residues. CDR1 and CDR2 (germline): NSHNY, SYGAGN. The ends lost 1 base at V and 3 bases at J; junction bases unmatched: 7.

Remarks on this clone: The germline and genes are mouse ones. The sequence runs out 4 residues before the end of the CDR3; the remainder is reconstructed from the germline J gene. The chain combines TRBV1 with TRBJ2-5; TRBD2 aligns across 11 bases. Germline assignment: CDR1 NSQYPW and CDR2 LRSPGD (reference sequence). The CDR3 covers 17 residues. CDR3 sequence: CTCSADQRLGGLDTQYF. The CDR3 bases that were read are TGCACCTGCAGTGCAGATCAGAGACTGGGGGGGTTGGAC.

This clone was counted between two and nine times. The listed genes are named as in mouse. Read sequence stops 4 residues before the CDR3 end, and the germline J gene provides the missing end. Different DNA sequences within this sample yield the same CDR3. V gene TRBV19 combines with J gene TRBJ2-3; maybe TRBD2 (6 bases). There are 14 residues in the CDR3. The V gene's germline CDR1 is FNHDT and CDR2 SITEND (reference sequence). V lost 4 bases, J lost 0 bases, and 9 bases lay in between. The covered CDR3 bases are TGTGCCAGCAGTCCCGGGACTAGTGCAGAA. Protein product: CASSPGTSAE. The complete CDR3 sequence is CASSPGTSAETLYF. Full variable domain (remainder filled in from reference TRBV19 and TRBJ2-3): GGIITQTPKFLIGQEGQKLTLKCQQNFNHDTMYWYRQDSGKGLRLIYYSITENDLQKGDLSEGYDASREKKSSFSLTVTSAQKNEMAVFLCASSPGTSAETLYFGSGTRLTVL.

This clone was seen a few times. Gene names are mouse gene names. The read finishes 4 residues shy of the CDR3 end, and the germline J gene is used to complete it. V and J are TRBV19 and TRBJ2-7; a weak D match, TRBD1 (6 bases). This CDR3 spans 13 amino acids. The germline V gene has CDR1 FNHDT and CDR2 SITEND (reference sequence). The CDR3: CASSGPGQYEQYF. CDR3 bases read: TGTGCCAGCAGTGGTCCGGGACAATAT.

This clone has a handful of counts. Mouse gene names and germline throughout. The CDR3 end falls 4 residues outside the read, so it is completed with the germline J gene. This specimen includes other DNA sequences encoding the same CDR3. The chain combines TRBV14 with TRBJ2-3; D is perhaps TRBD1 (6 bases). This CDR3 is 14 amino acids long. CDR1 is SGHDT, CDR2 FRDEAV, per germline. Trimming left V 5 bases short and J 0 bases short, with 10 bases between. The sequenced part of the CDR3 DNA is TGTGCCAGCAGAAGGGACAATAGTGCAGAA. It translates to CASRRDNSAE. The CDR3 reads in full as CASRRDNSAETLYF.

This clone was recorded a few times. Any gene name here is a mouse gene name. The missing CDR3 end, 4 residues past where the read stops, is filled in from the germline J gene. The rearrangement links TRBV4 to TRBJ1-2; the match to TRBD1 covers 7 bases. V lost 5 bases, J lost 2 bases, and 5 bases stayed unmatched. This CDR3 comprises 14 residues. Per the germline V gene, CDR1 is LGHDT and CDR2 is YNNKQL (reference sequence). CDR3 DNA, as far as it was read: TGTGCCAGCAGCCTCGACAGGGCGAACTCC. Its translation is CASSLDRANS. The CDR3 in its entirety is CASSLDRANSDYTF.

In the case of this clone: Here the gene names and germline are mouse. CDR3 bases read: TGTGCCAGCAGCCCGGGACTGGGGGGTGCT. Its protein is CASSPGLGGA. The full-length CDR3 reads as CASSPGLGGAEQFF. This chain uses TRBV2 with TRBJ2-1, with 12 bases aligning to TRBD2. From the germline J gene comes the end of the CDR3, since the read stops 4 residues before it. This CDR3 spans 14 amino acids. J lost 6 bases, V lost 4 bases, and 1 base had no gene match. Looked up from germline, CDR1 is LGHNA and CDR2 is YSYQKL.

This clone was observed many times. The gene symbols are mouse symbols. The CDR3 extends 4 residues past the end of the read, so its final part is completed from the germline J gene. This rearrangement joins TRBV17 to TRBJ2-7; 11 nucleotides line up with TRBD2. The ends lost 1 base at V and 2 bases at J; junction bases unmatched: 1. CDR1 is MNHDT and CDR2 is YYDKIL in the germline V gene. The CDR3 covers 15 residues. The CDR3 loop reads CASSRGGLGAYEQYF. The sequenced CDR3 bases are TGTGCTAGCAGTAGAGGGGGACTGGGGGCCTAT.

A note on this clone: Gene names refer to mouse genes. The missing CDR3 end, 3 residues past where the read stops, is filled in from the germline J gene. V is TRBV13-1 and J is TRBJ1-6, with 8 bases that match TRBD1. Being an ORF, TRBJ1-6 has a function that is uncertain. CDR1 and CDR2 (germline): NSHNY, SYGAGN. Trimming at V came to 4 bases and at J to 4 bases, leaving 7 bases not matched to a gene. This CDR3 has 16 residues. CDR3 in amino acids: CASSTGQGAYNSPLYF. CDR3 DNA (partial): TGTGCCAGCAGTACCGGCCAGGGGGCATATAATTCGCCC.

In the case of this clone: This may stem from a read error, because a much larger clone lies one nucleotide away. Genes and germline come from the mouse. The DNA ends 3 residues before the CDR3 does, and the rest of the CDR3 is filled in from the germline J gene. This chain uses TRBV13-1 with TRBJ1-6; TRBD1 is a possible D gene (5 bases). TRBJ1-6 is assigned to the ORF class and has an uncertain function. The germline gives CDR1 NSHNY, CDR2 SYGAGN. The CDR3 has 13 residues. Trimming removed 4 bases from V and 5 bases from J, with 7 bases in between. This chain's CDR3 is CASSRTNNSPLYF. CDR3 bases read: TGTGCCAGCAGTAGGACAAATAATTCGCCC.

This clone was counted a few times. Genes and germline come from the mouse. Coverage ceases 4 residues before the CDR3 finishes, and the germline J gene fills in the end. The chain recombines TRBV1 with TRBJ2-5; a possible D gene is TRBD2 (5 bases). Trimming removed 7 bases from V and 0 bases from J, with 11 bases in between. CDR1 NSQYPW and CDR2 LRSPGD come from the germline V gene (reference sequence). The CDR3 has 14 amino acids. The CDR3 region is CTCNLGNNQDTQYF. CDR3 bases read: TGCACCTGCAATTTGGGGAATAACCAAGAC. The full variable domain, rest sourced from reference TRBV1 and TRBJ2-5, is VTLLEQNPRWRLVPRGQAVNLRCILKNSQYPWMSWYQQDLQKQLQWLFTLRSPGDKEVKSLPGADYLATRVTDTELRLQVANMSQGRTLYCTCNLGNNQDTQYFGPGTRLLVL.

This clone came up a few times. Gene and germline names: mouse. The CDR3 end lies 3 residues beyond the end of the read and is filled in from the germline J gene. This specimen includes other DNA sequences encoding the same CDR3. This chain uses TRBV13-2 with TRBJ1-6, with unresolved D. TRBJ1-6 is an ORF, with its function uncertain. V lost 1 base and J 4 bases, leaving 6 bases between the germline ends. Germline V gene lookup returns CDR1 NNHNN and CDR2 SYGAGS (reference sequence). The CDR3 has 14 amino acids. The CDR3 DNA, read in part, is TGTGCCAGCGGTGATCTGGGTTATAATTCGCCC. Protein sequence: CASGDLGYNSP. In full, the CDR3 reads CASGDLGYNSPLYF.

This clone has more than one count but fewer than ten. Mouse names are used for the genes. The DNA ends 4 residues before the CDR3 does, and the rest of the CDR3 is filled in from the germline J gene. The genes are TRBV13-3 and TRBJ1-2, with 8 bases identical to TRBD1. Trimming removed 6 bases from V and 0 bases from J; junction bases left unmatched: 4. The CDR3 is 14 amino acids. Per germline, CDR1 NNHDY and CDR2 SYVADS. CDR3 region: CASTKQGANSDYTF. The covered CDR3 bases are TGTGCCAGCACCAAACAGGGGGCAAACTCC.

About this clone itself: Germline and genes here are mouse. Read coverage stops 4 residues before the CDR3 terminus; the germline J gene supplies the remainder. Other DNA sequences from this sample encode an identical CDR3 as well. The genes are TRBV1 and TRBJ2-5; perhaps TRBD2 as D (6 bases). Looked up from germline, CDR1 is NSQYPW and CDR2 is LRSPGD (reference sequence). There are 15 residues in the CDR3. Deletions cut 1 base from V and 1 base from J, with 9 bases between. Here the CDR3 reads CTCSAARGDQDTQYF. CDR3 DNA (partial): TGCACCTGCAGTGCAGCTCGGGGGGACCAAGAC. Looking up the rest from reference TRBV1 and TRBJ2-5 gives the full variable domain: VTLLEQNPRWRLVPRGQAVNLRCILKNSQYPWMSWYQQDLQKQLQWLFTLRSPGDKEVKSLPGADYLATRVTDTELRLQVANMSQGRTLYCTCSAARGDQDTQYFGPGTRLLVL.

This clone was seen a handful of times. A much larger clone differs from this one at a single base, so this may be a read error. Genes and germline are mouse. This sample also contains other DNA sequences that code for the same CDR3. The CDR3 region is CASSDKANSDYTF. CDR3 bases read: TGTGCCAGCAGTGATAAAGCAAACTCC. The J gene is TRBJ1-2, the V gene TRBV13-3; D is unclear. The read ends 4 residues before the CDR3 terminus; that terminus is restored from the germline J gene. CDR1 NNHDY and CDR2 SYVADS come from the germline V gene. This CDR3 comprises 13 residues. Trimming shortened V by 1 base and J by 0 bases, and 4 bases separated the two germline ends.

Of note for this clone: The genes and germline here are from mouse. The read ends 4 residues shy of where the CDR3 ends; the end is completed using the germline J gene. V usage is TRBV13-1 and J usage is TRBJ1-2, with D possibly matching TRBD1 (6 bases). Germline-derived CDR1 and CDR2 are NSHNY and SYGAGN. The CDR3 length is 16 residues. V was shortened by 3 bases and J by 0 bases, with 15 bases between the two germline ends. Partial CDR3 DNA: TGTGCCAGCAGTGGCCCCTCCGGGACAACAAACTCC. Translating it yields CASSGPSGTTNS. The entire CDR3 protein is CASSGPSGTTNSDYTF.

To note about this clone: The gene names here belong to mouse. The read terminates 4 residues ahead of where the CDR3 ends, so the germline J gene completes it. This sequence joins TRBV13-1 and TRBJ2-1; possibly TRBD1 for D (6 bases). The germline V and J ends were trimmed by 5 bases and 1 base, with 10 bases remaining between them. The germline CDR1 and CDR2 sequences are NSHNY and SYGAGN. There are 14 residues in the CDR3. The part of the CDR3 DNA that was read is TGTGCCAGCAGCACAACAGGGAACTATGCT. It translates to CASSTTGNYA. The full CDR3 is CASSTTGNYAEQFF.

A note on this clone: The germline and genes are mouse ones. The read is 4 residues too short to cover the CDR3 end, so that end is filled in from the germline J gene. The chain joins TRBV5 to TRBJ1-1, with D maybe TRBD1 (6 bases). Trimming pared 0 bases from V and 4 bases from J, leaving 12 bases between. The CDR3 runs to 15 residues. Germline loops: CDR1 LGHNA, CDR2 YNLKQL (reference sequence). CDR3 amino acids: CASSQEGGGGTEVFF. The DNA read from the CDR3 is TGTGCCAGCAGCCAAGAAGGGGGGGGCGGCACA.

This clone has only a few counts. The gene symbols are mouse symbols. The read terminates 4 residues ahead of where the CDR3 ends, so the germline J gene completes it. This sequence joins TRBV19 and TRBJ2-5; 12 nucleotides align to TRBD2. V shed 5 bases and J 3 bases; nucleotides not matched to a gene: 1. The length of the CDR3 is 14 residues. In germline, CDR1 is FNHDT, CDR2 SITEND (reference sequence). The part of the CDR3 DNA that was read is TGTGCCAGCAGAGGACTGGGGGGGCAAGAC. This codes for CASRGLGGQD. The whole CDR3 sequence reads CASRGLGGQDTQYF.

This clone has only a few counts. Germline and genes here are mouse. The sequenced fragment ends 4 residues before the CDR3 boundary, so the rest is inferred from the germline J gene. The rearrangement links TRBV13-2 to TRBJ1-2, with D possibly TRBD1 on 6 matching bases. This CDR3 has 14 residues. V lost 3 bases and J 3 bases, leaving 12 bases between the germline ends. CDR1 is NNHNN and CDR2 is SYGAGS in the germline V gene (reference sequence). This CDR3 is CASGGTEYYSDYTF. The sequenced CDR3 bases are TGTGCCAGCGGTGGGACAGAATATTACTCC.

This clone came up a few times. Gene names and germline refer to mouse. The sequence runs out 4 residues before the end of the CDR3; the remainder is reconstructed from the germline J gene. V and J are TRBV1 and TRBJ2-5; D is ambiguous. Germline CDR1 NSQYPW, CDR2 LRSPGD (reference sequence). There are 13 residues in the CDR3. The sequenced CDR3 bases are TGCACCTGCAGTGCGGGAGACAAAGAC. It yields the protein CTCSAGDKD. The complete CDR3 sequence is CTCSAGDKDTQYF.